This entry lists 17 T cell receptor beta chains sequenced from one sample in a study of cytomegalovirus exposure and HLA in healthy donors. Here immunoSEQ multiplex PCR was the method, and the copy in TCRdb shows in-frame clones only, minus some. Among 150,000 or so clones listed, 89% were seen once. Sample: PBMCs. Receptors were obtained from a woman younger than 30 in good health and CMV-seropositive.

This chain uses TRBV15 with TRBJ2-3; the match to TRBD1 covers 8 bases. The V gene end was trimmed by 7 bases and the J gene end by 3 bases; junction bases not matched to a gene: 9. This CDR3 is built from 15 residues. Germline lookup yields CDR1 LNHNV and CDR2 YYDKDF (reference sequence). The CDR3 is CATTYSQGATDTQYF. CDR3 DNA: TGTGCCACCACTTACTCCCAGGGGGCAACAGATACGCAGTATTTT.

The V call is TRBV6-1, the J call TRBJ1-4, with 7 bases fitting TRBD1. The CDR3 sequence is 16 residues long. The junction had 6 bases not matched to a gene; V was cut back by 2 bases and J by 3 bases. The germline V gene has CDR1 MNHNS and CDR2 SASEGT. For the CDR3, the DNA is TGTGCCAGCAGTGAATTAGGGGGCTCCTCTAATGAAAAACTGTTTTTT. Translation: CASSELGGSSNEKLFF.

The genes are TRBV9 and TRBJ2-3; TRBD1 aligns across 9 bases. Germline-derived CDR1 and CDR2 are SGDLS and YYNGEE. The CDR3 extends over 13 amino acids. After removal of 5 bases from V and 7 bases from J, the junction contained 5 bases not matched to a gene. The CDR3 loop is CASSTGGTNTQYF. The CDR3 DNA follows: TGTGCCAGCAGTACAGGGGGCACTAATACGCAGTATTTT.

This rearrangement joins TRBV6-6 to TRBJ1-2; D gene uncertain. CDR3 length: 12 residues. Trimming took 6 bases from V and 3 from J, leaving 8 bases between them. CDR1 is MNHNY and CDR2 is SVGAGI in the germline V gene (reference sequence). This chain's CDR3 is CASSLLDYGYTF. The CDR3 DNA reads as TGTGCCAGCAGCCTACTGGACTATGGCTACACCTTC.

The rearrangement links TRBV5-1 to TRBJ2-2; unclear D gene. V was pared by 4 bases and J by 9 bases, with 13 bases between. Germline V CDR1 and CDR2: SGHRS, YFSETQ. The CDR3 is 13 residues long. In DNA form, the CDR3 reads TGCGCCAGCAGCCCCCTCAGTGGTAGGGAGCTGTTTTTT. Its protein is CASSPLSGRELFF.

The V gene is TRBV6-6, the J gene TRBJ1-5; 9 positions agree with TRBD1. Germline V CDR1 and CDR2: MNHNY, SVGAGI (reference sequence). The CDR3 runs 16 residues. Germline trimming cut 2 bases from V and 5 bases from J; bases unmatched to any gene: 7. CDR3 sequence (DNA): TGTGCCAGCAGTTACGACAGGGGGTTGTCTTATCAGCCCCAGCATTTT. Translation gives CASSYDRGLSYQPQHF.

The chain joins TRBV27 to TRBJ1-5; TRBD1 is a possible D gene (5 bases). Per the germline V gene, CDR1 is MNHEY and CDR2 is SMNVEV (reference sequence). The CDR3 consists of 13 residues. Trimming removed 6 bases from V and 3 bases from J, with 9 bases in between. CDR3 sequence: CASRAGFNQPQHF. The CDR3, as DNA: TGTGCCAGCAGGGCAGGGTTCAATCAGCCCCAGCATTTT.

The J gene is TRBJ2-2, the V gene TRBV28; D is perhaps TRBD2 (6 bases). This CDR3 has 17 residues. V lost 5 bases to trimming and J lost 3 bases, with 19 bases between them. The germline gives CDR1 MDHEN, CDR2 SYDVKM. In DNA, the CDR3 is TGTGCCAGCAGTCTACTCCTCCCCGGGAGCGACACCGGGGAGCTGTTTTTT. The encoded protein is CASSLLLPGSDTGELFF. Filled out from reference TRBV28 and TRBJ2-2, the complete variable domain reads DVKVTQSSRYLVKRTGEKVFLECVQDMDHENMFWYRQDPGLGLRLIYFSYDVKMKEKGDIPEGYSVSREKKERFSLILESASTNQTSMYLCASSLLLPGSDTGELFFGEGSRLTVL.

This rearrangement joins TRBV7-2 to TRBJ1-3, with 12 bases aligning to TRBD1. J lost 1 base, V lost 5 bases, and 6 bases had no gene match. Germline loops: CDR1 SGHTA, CDR2 FQGNSA. The CDR3 spans 17 residues. The CDR3 is CASSPGTGGASGNTIYF. The CDR3 nucleotides are TGTGCCAGCAGCCCCGGGACAGGGGGCGCATCTGGAAACACCATATATTTT.

The gene calls are TRBV5-1 and TRBJ2-7; D ambiguous. This CDR3 contains 16 residues. CDR1 and CDR2 (germline): SGHRS, YFSETQ. V lost 2 bases and J 0 bases, leaving 15 bases between the germline ends. CDR3 in DNA: TGCGCCAGCAGCTTCGTGTCCACCGCCAGCTCCTACGAGCAGTACTTC. Amino acid sequence: CASSFVSTASSYEQYF.

The chain employs TRBV4-3 and TRBJ2-3; a weak D match, TRBD2 (6 bases). The CDR3 is made up of 17 amino acids. The V gene's germline CDR1 is LGHNA and CDR2 YSLEER. V dropped 4 bases and J dropped 1 base, with 18 bases sitting between them. CDR3 coding DNA: TGCGCCAGCAGCCGGGGGACTCGGGGTGACGGCACAGATACGCAGTATTTT. It codes for CASSRGTRGDGTDTQYF.

In this sample, this clone turned up once. The chain is built from TRBV28 and TRBJ1-1; D not certain. CDR3 size: 12 residues. V dropped 3 bases and J dropped 1 base, with 3 bases sitting between them. Germline lookup yields CDR1 MDHEN and CDR2 SYDVKM. The CDR3 loop reads CASSFQNTEAFF. CDR3 DNA: TGTGCCAGCAGTTTTCAGAACACTGAAGCTTTCTTT.

V and J are TRBV6-1 and TRBJ2-7, with D tentatively TRBD1 (6 bases). Germline CDR1 MNHNS, CDR2 SASEGT. The V and J ends lost 6 bases and 2 bases respectively, with 8 bases between them. The CDR3 covers 12 residues. CDR3 amino acids: CASSGQTYEQYF. For the CDR3, the DNA is TGTGCCAGCAGCGGACAGACCTACGAGCAGTACTTC.

V gene TRBV6-5 combines with J gene TRBJ2-7, with 7 bases fitting TRBD1. V lost 2 bases, J lost 1 base, and 8 bases stayed unmatched. Germline assignment: CDR1 MNHEY and CDR2 SVGAGI. This CDR3 is 16 amino acids long. CDR3 in amino acids: CASSYRETGLSYEQYF. CDR3 DNA sequence: TGTGCCAGCAGTTACCGAGAGACAGGGCTTTCCTACGAGCAGTACTTC.

The gene calls are TRBV29-1 and TRBJ2-5, with TRBD2 identical over 9 bases. Germline V gene data show CDR1 as SQVTM and CDR2 as ANQGSEA. Unmatched junction bases numbered 3, after V lost 5 bases and J lost 5 bases. The CDR3 loop spans 12 amino acids. In DNA, the CDR3 is TGCAGCGTTTTAGCGGGGGAGGAGACCCAGTACTTC. Translating it yields CSVLAGEETQYF.

This chain joins TRBV30 and TRBJ2-6; D possibly corresponds to TRBD2 (7 bases). V lost 4 bases and J lost 0, with 16 bases in between. The CDR3 runs 17 residues. Germline V CDR1 and CDR2: GTSNPN, SVGIG (reference sequence). In DNA form, the CDR3 reads TGTGCCTGGAAGAGGGGGAGGGTACGCTCTGGGGCCAACGTCCTGACTTTC. This translates into CAWKRGRVRSGANVLTF.

The J gene is TRBJ1-6, the V gene TRBV7-2; D is possibly TRBD1 (5 bases). Trimming left V 3 bases short and J 13 bases short, with 16 bases between. Germline CDR1 reads SGHTA; CDR2 reads FQGNSA. There are 14 residues in the CDR3. The CDR3 protein is CASSLGGLQRPLHF. The CDR3 DNA sequence: TGTGCCAGCAGCTTGGGGGGGTTACAAAGGCCCCTCCACTTT.